This T cell receptor beta chain was profiled in a study of blood T cell repertoires in COVID-19. On the study more broadly: The samples span acute and convalescent COVID-19 from the United States, Italy and Spain. Sources were T cells, B-cell-depleted T cells, or PBMCs; the material itself was cDNA or gDNA.

The V segment lost 2 bases and the J segment 5 bases; nucleotides outside the gene matches: 6. This CDR3 has 14 amino acids. Per the germline V gene, CDR1 is SGHNT and CDR2 is YYREEE (reference sequence). Per the authors' pipeline: The authors estimated nucleated cell counts from reference gene primer amplification. Method: immunoSEQ multiplex PCR; TCRdb's copy keeps in-frame clones and lacks some. V and J calls plus clone size are reproduced from that table; the DNA served to infer D and trimming. This table holds 150,000 to 160,000 clones, 85% to 90% found once. The sequence derives from a woman in her thirties or forties with acute or convalescent COVID-19. The gene calls are TRBV5-4 and TRBJ2-5; 7 bases fit TRBD1. Sequenced material: peripheral blood. The CDR3 coding sequence is TGTGCCAGCAGCTTTGAGGGGGCACAGGAGACCCAGTACTTC. Protein: CASSFEGAQETQYF.